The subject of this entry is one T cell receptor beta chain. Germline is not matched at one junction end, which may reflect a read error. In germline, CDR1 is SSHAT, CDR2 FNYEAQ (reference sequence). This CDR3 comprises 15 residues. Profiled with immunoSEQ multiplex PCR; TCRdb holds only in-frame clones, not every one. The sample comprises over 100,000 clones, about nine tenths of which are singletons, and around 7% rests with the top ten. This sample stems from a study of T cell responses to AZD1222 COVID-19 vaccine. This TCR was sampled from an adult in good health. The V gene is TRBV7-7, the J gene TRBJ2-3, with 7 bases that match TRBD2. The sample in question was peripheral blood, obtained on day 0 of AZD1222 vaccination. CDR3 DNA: TGTGCTAGCAGCTTATGGGGGGGGAGCACAGATACGCAGTATTTT. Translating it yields CASSLWGGSTDTQYF. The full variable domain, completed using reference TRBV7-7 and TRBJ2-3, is GAGVSQSPRYKVTKRGQDVTLRCDPISSHATLYWYQQALGQGPEFLTYFNYEAQPDKSGLPSDRFSAERPEGSISTLTIQRTEQRDSAMYRCASSLWGGSTDTQYFGPGTRLTVL.